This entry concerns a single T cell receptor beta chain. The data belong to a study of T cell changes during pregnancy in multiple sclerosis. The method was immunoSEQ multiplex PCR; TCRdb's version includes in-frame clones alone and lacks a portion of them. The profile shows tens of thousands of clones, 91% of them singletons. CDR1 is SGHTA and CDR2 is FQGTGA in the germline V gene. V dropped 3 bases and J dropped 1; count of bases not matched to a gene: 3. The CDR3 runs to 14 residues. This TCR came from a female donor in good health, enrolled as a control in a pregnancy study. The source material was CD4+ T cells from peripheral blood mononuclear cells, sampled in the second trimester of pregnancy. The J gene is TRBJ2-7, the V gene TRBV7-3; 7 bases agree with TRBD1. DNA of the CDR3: TGTGCCAGCAGCTTGACAGGGCAATCCTACGAGCAGTACTTC. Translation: CASSLTGQSYEQYF.